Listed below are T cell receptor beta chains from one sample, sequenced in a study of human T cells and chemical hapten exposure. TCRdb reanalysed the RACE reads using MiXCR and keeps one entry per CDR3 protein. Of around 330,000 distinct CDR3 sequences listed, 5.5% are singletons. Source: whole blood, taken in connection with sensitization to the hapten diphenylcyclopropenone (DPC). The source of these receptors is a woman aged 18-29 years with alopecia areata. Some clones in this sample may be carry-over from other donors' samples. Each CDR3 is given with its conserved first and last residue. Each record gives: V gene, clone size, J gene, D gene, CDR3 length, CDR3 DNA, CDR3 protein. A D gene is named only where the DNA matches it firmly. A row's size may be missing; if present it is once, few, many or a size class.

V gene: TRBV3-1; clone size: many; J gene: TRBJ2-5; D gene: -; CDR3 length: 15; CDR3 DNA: TGTGCCAGCAGCCAAGATTTTCGGGGCCAAGAGACCCAGTACTTC; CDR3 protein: CASSQDFRGQETQYF
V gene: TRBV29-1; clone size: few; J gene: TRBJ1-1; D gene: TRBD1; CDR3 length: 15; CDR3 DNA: TGCAGCGTTGAGACCTTGGACAGGGGGAACACTGAAGCTTTCTTT; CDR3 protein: CSVETLDRGNTEAFF
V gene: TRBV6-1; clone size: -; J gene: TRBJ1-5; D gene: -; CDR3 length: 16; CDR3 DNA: TGTGCCAGCAGTGAAATGTACTCGTCTAGCAATCAGCCCCAGCATTTT; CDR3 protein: CASSEMYSSSNQPQHF
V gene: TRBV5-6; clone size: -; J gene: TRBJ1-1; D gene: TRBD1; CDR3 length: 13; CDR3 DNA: TGTGCCAGCAGATCTCCGGGACAGACTGAAGCTTTCTTT; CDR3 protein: CASRSPGQTEAFF
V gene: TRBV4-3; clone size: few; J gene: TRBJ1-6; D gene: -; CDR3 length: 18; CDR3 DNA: TGCGCCAGCAGCCAAGCACTCCAACGGGTGGAGGGGAATTCACCCCTCCACTTT; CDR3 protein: CASSQALQRVEGNSPLHF
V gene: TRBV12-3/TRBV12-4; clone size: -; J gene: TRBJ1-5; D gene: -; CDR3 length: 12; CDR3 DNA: TGTGCCAGCAGGCACGCTGGACAGCCCCAGCATTTT; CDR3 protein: CASRHAGQPQHF
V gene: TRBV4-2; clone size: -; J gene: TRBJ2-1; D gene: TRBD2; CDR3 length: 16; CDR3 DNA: TGTGCCAGCAGCCGCGGTCGGGGGGGGGCGGACAATGAGCAGTTCTTC; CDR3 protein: CASSRGRGGADNEQFF
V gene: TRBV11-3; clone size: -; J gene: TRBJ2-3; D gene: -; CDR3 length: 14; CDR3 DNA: TGTGCCAGCAGCTTAGGACACACCACAGATACGCAGTATTTT; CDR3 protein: CASSLGHTTDTQYF
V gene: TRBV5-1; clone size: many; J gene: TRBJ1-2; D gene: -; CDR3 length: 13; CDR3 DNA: TGCGCCAGCAGCCAAACAGCTGCGAGAGGCTACACCTTC; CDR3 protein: CASSQTAARGYTF
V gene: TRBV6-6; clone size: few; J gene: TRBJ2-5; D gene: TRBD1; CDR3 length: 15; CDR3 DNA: TGTGCCAGCAGTAACCCACAGGGGGCCGAAGAGACCCAGTACTTC; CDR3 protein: CASSNPQGAEETQYF
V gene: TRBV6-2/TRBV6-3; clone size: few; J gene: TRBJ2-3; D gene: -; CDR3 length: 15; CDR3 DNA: TGTGCCAGCAGTTCCACCAATCCAGAGGGAGATACGCAGTATTTT; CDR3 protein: CASSSTNPEGDTQYF
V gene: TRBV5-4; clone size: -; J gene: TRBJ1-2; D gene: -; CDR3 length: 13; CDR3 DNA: TGTGCCAGCAGCGCGGACGGTAACTATGGCTACACCTTC; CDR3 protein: CASSADGNYGYTF
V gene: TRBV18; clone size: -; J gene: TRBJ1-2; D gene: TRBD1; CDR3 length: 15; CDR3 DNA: TGTGCCAGCTCACCTCCGGGACAGGGTTGGAATGGCTACACCTTC; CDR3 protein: CASSPPGQGWNGYTF
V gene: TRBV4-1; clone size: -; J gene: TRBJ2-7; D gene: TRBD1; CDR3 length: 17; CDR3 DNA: TGCGCCAGCAGCCAAGACGCCACGGGACAGTTCTCCTACGAGCAGTACTTC; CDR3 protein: CASSQDATGQFSYEQYF
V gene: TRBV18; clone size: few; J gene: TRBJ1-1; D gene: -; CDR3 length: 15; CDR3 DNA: TGTGCCAGCTCACCACCGTTCGCAGGGAACACTGAAGCTTTCTTT; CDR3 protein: CASSPPFAGNTEAFF
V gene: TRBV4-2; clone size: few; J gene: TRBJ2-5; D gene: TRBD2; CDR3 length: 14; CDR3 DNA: TGTGCCAGCAGCCTCGGGGGGGCCCAAGAGACCCAGTACTTC; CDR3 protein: CASSLGGAQETQYF
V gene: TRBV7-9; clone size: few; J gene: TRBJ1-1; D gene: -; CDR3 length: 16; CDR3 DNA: TGTGCCAGCAGCTTTTCCAGAACAGCCTTGAACACTGAAGCTTTCTTT; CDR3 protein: CASSFSRTALNTEAFF
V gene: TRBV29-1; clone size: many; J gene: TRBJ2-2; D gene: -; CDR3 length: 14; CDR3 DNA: TGCAGCGCCCTACAGGGTCGAGGCACCGGGGAGCTGTTTTTT; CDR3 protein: CSALQGRGTGELFF
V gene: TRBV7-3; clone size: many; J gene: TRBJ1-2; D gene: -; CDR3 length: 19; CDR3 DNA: TGTGCCAGCAGCTTAAAGGGGCCTTCACCTCAGGATCCCAACTATGGCTACACCTTC; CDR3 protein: CASSLKGPSPQDPNYGYTF
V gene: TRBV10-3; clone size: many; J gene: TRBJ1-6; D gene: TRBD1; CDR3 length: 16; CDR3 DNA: TGTGCCATCAGCGGGGACAGGGACAGACTTAATTCACCCCTCCACTTT; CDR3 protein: CAISGDRDRLNSPLHF
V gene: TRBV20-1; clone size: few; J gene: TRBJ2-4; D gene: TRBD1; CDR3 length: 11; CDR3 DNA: TGCAGTGCTAGTGACAGGGTCCTTCAGTACTTC; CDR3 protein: CSASDRVLQYF
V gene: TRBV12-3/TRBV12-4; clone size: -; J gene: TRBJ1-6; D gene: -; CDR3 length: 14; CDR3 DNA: TGTGCCACCCAGGTTTCCGGCTCCCTTTCACCCCTCCACTTT; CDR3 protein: CATQVSGSLSPLHF
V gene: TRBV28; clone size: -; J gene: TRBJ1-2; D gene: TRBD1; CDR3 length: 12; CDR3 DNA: TGTGCCAGCAATCCAGGGGGAAGTGGCTACACCTTC; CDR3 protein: CASNPGGSGYTF
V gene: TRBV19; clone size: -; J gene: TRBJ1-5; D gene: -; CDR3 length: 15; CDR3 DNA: TGTGCCAGTAGTATTAGGCCATATAGCAATCAGCCCCAGCATTTT; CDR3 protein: CASSIRPYSNQPQHF
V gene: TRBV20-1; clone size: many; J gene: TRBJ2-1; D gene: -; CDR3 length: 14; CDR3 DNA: TGCAGTGCTAAGGGGGCGGGGAATTACAATGAGCAGTTCTTC; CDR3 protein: CSAKGAGNYNEQFF
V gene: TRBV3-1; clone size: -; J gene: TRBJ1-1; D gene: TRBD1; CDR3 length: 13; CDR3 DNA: TGTGCCAGCAGCCAAAACAGGGGCACTGAAGCTTTCTTT; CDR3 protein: CASSQNRGTEAFF
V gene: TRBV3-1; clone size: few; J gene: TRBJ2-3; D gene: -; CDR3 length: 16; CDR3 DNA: TGTGCCAGCAGCCATTTCGACAGGTTTAGCACAGATACGCAGTATTTT; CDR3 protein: CASSHFDRFSTDTQYF
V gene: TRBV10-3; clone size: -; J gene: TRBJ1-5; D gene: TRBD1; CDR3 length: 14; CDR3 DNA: TGTGCCACCGGGGACAGGGAGGACAATCAGCCCCAGCATTTT; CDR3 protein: CATGDREDNQPQHF
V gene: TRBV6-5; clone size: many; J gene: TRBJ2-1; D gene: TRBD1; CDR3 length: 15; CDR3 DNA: TGTGCCAGCAGTTCCCCCAGGGCAGGGGGCGGTGAGCAGTTCTTC; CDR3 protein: CASSSPRAGGGEQFF
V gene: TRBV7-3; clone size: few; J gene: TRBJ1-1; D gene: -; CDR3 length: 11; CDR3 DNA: TGTGCCAGCAAATTAGGTATACGAGCTTTCTTT; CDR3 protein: CASKLGIRAFF
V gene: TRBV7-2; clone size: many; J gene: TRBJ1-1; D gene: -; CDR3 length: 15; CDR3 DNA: TGTGCCAGCAGCCCTTGGTCGGGGTACAACACTGAAGCTTTCTTT; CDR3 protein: CASSPWSGYNTEAFF